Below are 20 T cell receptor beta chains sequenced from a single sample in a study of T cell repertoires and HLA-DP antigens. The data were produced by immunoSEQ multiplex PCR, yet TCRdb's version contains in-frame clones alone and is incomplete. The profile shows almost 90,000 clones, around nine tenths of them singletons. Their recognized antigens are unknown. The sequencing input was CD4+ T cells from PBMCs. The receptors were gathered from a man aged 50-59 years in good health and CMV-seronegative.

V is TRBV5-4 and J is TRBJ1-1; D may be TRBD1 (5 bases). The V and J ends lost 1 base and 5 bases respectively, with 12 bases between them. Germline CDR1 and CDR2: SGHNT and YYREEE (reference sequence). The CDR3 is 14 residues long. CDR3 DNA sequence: TGTGCCAGCAGCTTGCCGGGGCAGAGGACTGAAGCTTTCTTT. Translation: CASSLPGQRTEAFF.

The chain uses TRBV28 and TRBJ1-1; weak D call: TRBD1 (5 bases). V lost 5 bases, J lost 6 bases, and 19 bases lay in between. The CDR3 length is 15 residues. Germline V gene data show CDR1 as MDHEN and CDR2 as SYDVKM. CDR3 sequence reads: CASSRMPQGYSEAFF. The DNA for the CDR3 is TGTGCCAGCAGTCGCATGCCGCAGGGTTACTCTGAAGCTTTCTTT.

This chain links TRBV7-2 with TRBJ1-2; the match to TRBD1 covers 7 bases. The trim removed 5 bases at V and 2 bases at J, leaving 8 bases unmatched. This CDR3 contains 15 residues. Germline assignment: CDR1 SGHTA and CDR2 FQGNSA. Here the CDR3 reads CASSPNRGSNYGYTF. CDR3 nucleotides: TGTGCCAGCAGCCCTAACAGGGGTTCCAACTATGGCTACACCTTC. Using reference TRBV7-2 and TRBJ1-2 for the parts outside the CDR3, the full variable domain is GAGVSQSPSNKVTEKGKDVELRCDPISGHTALYWYRQSLGQGLEFLIYFQGNSAPDKSGLPSDRFSAERTGGSVSTLTIQRTQQEDSAVYLCASSPNRGSNYGYTFGSGTRLTVV.

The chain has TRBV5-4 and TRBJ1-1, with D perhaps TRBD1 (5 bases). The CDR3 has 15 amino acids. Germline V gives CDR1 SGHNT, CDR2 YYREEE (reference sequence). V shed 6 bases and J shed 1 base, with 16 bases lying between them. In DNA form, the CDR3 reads TGTGCCAGCACCCACCTCGGTAGGGGGAACACTGAAGCTTTCTTT. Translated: CASTHLGRGNTEAFF.

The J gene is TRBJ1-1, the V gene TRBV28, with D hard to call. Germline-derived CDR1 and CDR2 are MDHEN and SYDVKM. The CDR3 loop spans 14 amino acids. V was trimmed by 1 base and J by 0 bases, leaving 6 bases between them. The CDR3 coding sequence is TGTGCCAGCAGTTTATTAGGAGTGAACACTGAAGCTTTCTTT. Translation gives CASSLLGVNTEAFF.

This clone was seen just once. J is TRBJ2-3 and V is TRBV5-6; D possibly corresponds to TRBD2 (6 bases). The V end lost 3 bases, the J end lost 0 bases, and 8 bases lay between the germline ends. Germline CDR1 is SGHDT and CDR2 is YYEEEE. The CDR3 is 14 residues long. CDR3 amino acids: CASSSGLSTDTQYF. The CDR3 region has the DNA TGTGCCAGCAGCTCGGGACTTAGCACAGATACGCAGTATTTT.

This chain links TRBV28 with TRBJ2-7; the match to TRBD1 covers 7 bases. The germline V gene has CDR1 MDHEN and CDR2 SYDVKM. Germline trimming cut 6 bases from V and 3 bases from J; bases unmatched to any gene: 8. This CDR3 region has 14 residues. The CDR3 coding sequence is TGTGCCAGCAGCCCCGGGACAGAAAACTACGAGCAGTACTTC. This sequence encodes CASSPGTENYEQYF.

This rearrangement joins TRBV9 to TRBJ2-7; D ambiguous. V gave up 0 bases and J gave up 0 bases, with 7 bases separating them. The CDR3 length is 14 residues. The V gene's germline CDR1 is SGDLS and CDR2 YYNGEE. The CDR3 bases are TGTGCCAGCAGCGTAGTCTGGAGCTCCTACGAGCAGTACTTC. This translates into CASSVVWSSYEQYF.

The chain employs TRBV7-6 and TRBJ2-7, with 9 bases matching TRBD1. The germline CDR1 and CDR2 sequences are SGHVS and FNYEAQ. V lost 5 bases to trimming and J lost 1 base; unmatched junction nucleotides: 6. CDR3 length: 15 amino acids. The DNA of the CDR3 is TGTGCCAGCAGCATCGACAGGGGGATTTCCTACGAGCAGTACTTC. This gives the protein CASSIDRGISYEQYF.

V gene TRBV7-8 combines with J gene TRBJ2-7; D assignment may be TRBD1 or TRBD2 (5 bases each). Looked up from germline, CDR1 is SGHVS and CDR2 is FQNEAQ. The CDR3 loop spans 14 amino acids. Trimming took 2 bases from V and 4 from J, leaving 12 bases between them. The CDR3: CASSLRGPQYEQYF. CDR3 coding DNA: TGTGCCAGCAGCTTAAGGGGACCCCAGTACGAGCAGTACTTC.

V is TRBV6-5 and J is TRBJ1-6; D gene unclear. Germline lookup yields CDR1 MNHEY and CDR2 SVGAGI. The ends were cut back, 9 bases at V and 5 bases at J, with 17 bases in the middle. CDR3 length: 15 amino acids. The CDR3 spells CASSAGSGNNSPLHF. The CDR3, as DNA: TGTGCCAGTTCCGCGGGGTCGGGAAATAATTCACCCCTCCACTTT.

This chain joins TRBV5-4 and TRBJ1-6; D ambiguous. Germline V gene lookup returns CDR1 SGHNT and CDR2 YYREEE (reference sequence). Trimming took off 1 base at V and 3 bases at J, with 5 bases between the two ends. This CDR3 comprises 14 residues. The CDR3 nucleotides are TGTGCCAGCAGCTTGAGCAGCTATAATTCACCCCTCCACTTT. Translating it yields CASSLSSYNSPLHF. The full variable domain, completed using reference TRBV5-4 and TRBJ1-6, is ETGVTQSPTHLIKTRGQQVTLRCSSQSGHNTVSWYQQALGQGPQFIFQYYREEENGRGNFPPRFSGLQFPNYSSELNVNALELDDSALYLCASSLSSYNSPLHFGNGTRLTVT.

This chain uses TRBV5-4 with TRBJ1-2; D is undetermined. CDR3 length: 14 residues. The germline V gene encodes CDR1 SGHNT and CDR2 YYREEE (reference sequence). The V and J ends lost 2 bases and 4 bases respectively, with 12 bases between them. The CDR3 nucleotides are TGTGCCAGCAGCTTCTGGGGTCGGGGCTATGGCTACACCTTC. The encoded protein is CASSFWGRGYGYTF.

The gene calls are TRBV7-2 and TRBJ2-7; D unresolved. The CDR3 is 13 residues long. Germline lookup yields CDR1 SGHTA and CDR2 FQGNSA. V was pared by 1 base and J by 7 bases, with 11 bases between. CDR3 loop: CASSLVYGQEQYF. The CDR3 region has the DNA TGTGCCAGCAGCTTAGTCTATGGGCAGGAGCAGTACTTC.

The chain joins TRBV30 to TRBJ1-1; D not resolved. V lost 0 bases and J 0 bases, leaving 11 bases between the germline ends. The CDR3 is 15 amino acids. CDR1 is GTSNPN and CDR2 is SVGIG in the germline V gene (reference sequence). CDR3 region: CAWSVGTVLNTEAFF. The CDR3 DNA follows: TGTGCCTGGAGTGTAGGTACAGTGCTGAACACTGAAGCTTTCTTT.

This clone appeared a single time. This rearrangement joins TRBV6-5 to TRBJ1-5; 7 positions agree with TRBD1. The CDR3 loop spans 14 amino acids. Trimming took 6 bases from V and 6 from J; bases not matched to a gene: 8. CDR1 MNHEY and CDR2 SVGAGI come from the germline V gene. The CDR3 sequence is CASRRQGPSQPQHF. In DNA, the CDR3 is TGTGCCAGCAGGCGACAGGGCCCCAGTCAGCCCCAGCATTTT.

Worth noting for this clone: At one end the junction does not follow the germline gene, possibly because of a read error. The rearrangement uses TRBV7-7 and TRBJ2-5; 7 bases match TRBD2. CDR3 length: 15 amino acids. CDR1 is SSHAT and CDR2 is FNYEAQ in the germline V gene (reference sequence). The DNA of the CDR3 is TGTGCTAGCAGCTTCAGCCTAGCGGCCCAAGAGACCCAGTACTTC. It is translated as CASSFSLAAQETQYF.

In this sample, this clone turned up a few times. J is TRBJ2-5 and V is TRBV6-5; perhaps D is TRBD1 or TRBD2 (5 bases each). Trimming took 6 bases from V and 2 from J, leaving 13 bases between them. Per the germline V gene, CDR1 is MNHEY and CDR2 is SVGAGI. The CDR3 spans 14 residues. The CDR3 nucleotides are TGTGCCAGCAGCCGGCAGCGGACACAAGAGACCCAGTACTTC. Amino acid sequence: CASSRQRTQETQYF.

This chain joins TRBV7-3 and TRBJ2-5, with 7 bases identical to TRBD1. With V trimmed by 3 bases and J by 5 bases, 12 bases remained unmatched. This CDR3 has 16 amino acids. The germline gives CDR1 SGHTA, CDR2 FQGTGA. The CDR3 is CASSFTGVGLQETQYF. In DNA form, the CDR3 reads TGTGCCAGCAGCTTTACAGGGGTTGGCCTCCAGGAGACCCAGTACTTC.

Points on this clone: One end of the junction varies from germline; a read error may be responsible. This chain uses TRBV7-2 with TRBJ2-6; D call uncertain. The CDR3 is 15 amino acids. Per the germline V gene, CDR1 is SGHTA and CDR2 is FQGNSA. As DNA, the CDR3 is TGTGCCAGCACCTTAAAGGGCGCTGGGGCCAACGTCCTGACTTTC. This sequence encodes CASTLKGAGANVLTF.